The 22 T cell receptor beta chains reported below all come from one sample, sequenced in a study of T cell responses to AZD1222 COVID-19 vaccine. TCRdb keeps only in-frame clones here, not all; method: immunoSEQ multiplex PCR. The sample lists 180,000 or so clones, about 90% occurring once. Sequencing was performed on peripheral blood, taken on day 0 of AZD1222 vaccination. These TCRs come from an adult in good health.

The J gene is TRBJ1-4, the V gene TRBV5-1, with 10 bases lining up with TRBD1. CDR1 and CDR2 from the germline V gene are SGHRS and YFSETQ. The V and J ends lost 7 bases and 7 bases, in that order; junction bases with no gene match: 10. The CDR3 is made up of 15 amino acids. The DNA of the CDR3 is TGCGCCAGCTCCCCCGACAGGGGGCTAAGTGAAAAACTGTTTTTT. Residues: CASSPDRGLSEKLFF.

The rearrangement joins TRBV5-4 to TRBJ1-2; possibly TRBD1 for D (5 bases). V lost 4 bases and J 4 bases, leaving 20 bases between the germline ends. The V gene's germline CDR1 is SGHNT and CDR2 YYREEE (reference sequence). This CDR3 has 16 amino acids. CDR3 coding DNA: TGTGCCAGCAGCCCCTCCGGGGCGGGGGTGGGCTATGGCTACACCTTC. Translation: CASSPSGAGVGYGYTF.

The chain recombines TRBV29-1 with TRBJ2-1, with TRBD2 matching over 12 bases. Germline V gives CDR1 SQVTM, CDR2 ANQGSEA. This CDR3 spans 14 amino acids. V was pared by 7 bases and J by 2 bases, with 3 bases of the junction left unmatched. The CDR3 sequence: CSGSSGGAYNEQFF. The CDR3 region has the DNA TGCAGCGGTTCTAGCGGGGGGGCCTACAATGAGCAGTTCTTC.

This clone came up once. The J gene is TRBJ2-2, the V gene TRBV5-1; tentative D call: TRBD1 (6 bases). The length of the CDR3 is 14 residues. The germline V and J ends were trimmed by 4 bases and 6 bases, with 13 bases remaining between them. Germline V gene lookup returns CDR1 SGHRS and CDR2 YFSETQ. CDR3 sequence reads: CASSTGTLPGELFF. The CDR3 nucleotides are TGCGCCAGCAGCACCGGGACACTACCCGGGGAGCTGTTTTTT.

The gene calls are TRBV2 and TRBJ1-1; tentative D call: TRBD1 (6 bases). CDR1 and CDR2 from the germline V gene are SNHLY and FYNNEI. The germline V and J ends were trimmed by 4 bases and 1 base, with 10 bases remaining between them. The CDR3 runs 14 residues. The CDR3 loop reads CASSVGGANTEAFF. In DNA, the CDR3 is TGTGCCAGCAGTGTTGGGGGGGCGAACACTGAAGCTTTCTTT.

This chain uses TRBV7-9 with TRBJ1-5, with D perhaps TRBD1 (5 bases). Germline CDR1 is SEHNR and CDR2 is FQNEAQ (reference sequence). The V end was cut by 3 bases, the J end by 9 bases, with 18 bases between. The CDR3 is 15 amino acids. CDR3 loop: CASSLEDTGGRPQHF. The CDR3 DNA is TGTGCCAGCAGCTTGGAGGACACCGGGGGTCGGCCCCAGCATTTT.

The chain links TRBV5-5 to TRBJ2-7; TRBD1 aligns across 11 bases. V dropped 6 bases and J dropped 3; count of bases not matched to a gene: 8. The CDR3 totals 15 residues. Germline V gene lookup returns CDR1 SGHKS and CDR2 YYEKEE (reference sequence). CDR3 sequence: CASKTGQGVNYEQYF. The DNA of the CDR3 is TGTGCCAGCAAAACGGGACAGGGGGTTAACTACGAGCAGTACTTC. The full variable domain, completed using reference TRBV5-5 and TRBJ2-7, is DAGVTQSPTHLIKTRGQQVTLRCSPISGHKSVSWYQQVLGQGPQFIFQYYEKEERGRGNFPDRFSARQFPNYSSELNVNALLLGDSALYLCASKTGQGVNYEQYFGPGTRLTVT.

This clone has a single count. The gene calls are TRBV15 and TRBJ2-2, with D perhaps matching TRBD1 or TRBD2 (7 bases each). This CDR3 has 16 amino acids. V was clipped by 3 bases and J by 9 bases, with 20 bases between them. Germline values: CDR1 LNHNV, CDR2 YYDKDF (reference sequence). CDR3 nucleotide sequence: TGTGCCACCAGCAGGGAGCGGGACAGCCTAACCCGGGAGCTGTTTTTT. Residues: CATSRERDSLTRELFF.

This clone was counted once. J is TRBJ1-6 and V is TRBV28; D is unclear. Trimming took off 6 bases at V and 7 bases at J, with 13 bases between the two ends. Germline V CDR1 and CDR2: MDHEN, SYDVKM. The CDR3 loop spans 14 amino acids. CDR3 in amino acids: CASSSDQLNSPLHF. CDR3 DNA sequence: TGTGCCAGCAGCTCGGACCAGTTAAATTCACCCCTCCACTTT.

V usage is TRBV3-1 (or the pseudogene TRBV3-2) and J usage is TRBJ1-2; D not resolved. CDR1 is LGHDT, CDR2 YNNKEL, per germline (reference sequence). V lost 1 base to trimming and J lost 1 base, with 10 bases between them. CDR3 size: 15 residues. The DNA for the CDR3 is TGTGCCAGCAGCCAAGCGGTCAGCCGTAACTATGGCTACACCTTC. This encodes CASSQAVSRNYGYTF.

This sequence joins TRBV5-6 and TRBJ2-4, with TRBD2 matching over 8 bases. This CDR3 contains 18 residues. Germline CDR1 reads SGHDT; CDR2 reads YYEEEE. V trimming: 1 base; J trimming: 1 base; junction bases outside the gene matches: 10. DNA for the CDR3: TGTGCCAGCAGCTTGAGTGGAAGCGGGGGACCTGCCAAAAACATTCAGTACTTC. It yields the protein CASSLSGSGGPAKNIQYF.

The V and J genes are TRBV7-2 and TRBJ2-7, with D maybe TRBD1 (5 bases). The CDR3 runs to 17 residues. CDR1 SGHTA and CDR2 FQGNSA come from the germline V gene. V lost 1 base and J lost 0, with 16 bases in between. The CDR3 bases are TGTGCCAGCAGCTTAGGGTTGGGGCAGTATAGCTCCTACGAGCAGTACTTC. Its protein is CASSLGLGQYSSYEQYF. The variable domain in full, with the rest retrieved from reference TRBV7-2 and TRBJ2-7, is GAGVSQSPSNKVTEKGKDVELRCDPISGHTALYWYRQSLGQGLEFLIYFQGNSAPDKSGLPSDRFSAERTGGSVSTLTIQRTQQEDSAVYLCASSLGLGQYSSYEQYFGPGTRLTVT.

The V gene is TRBV15, the J gene TRBJ1-2; 8 bases match TRBD1. Per the germline V gene, CDR1 is LNHNV and CDR2 is YYDKDF (reference sequence). This CDR3 is 18 amino acids long. J lost 4 bases, V lost 5 bases, and 18 bases had no gene match. DNA of the CDR3: TGTGCCACCAGCCCCCTCTCCCCTGGACAGGGTGGGAGCTATGGCTACACCTTC. Its translation: CATSPLSPGQGGSYGYTF.

Comment on this clone: This sample also contains other DNA sequences that code for the same CDR3. The chain carries TRBV10-2 and TRBJ1-5, with a possible D match to TRBD1 (5 bases). Trimming pared 8 bases from V and 4 bases from J, leaving 12 bases between. Germline CDR1 is WSHSY and CDR2 is SAAADI. This CDR3 region has 13 residues. CDR3: CASGAGGNQPQHF. The CDR3 DNA reads as TGCGCCAGCGGGGCTGGGGGAAATCAGCCCCAGCATTTT.

The V gene is TRBV7-2, the J gene TRBJ1-3; D perhaps matches TRBD1 (5 bases). CDR3 length: 16 residues. Deletions cut 2 bases from V and 2 bases from J, with 13 bases between. The germline gives CDR1 SGHTA, CDR2 FQGNSA. CDR3 in DNA: TGTGCCAGCAGCTTATTGGCAGGGAAGACTGGAAACACCATATATTTT. It yields the protein CASSLLAGKTGNTIYF.

The rearrangement joins TRBV7-2 to TRBJ2-5; 11 nucleotides match TRBD2. V lost 5 bases and J lost 1; bases outside the gene matches: 6. CDR1 is SGHTA, CDR2 FQGNSA, per germline. The CDR3 contains 16 residues. CDR3 amino acids: CASSRRLAGPQETQYF. CDR3 sequence (DNA): TGTGCCAGCAGCCGGAGACTAGCGGGGCCCCAAGAGACCCAGTACTTC. The complete variable domain, with remaining parts taken from reference TRBV7-2 and TRBJ2-5, reads GAGVSQSPSNKVTEKGKDVELRCDPISGHTALYWYRQSLGQGLEFLIYFQGNSAPDKSGLPSDRFSAERTGGSVSTLTIQRTQQEDSAVYLCASSRRLAGPQETQYFGPGTRLLVL.

V and J are TRBV28 and TRBJ1-1, with D possibly being TRBD1 (5 bases). The ends were cut back, 1 base at V and 11 bases at J, with 11 bases in the middle. The CDR3 runs to 12 residues. CDR1 is MDHEN, CDR2 SYDVKM, per germline. The CDR3 spells CASSLSGRDAFF. As DNA, the CDR3 is TGTGCCAGCAGTTTATCAGGCAGGGATGCTTTCTTT.

This chain links TRBV5-3 with TRBJ1-3; D not certain. TRBV5-3 is an ORF, and what it does is uncertain. The CDR3 runs 12 residues. Trimming took 1 base from V and 13 from J, leaving 12 bases between them. CDR3 sequence reads: CARSLKDDGIYF. DNA of the CDR3: TGTGCCAGAAGCTTGAAGGACGACGGAATATATTTT.

The chain joins TRBV7-2 to TRBJ1-2; TRBD1 might be the D (5 bases). Trimming shortened V by 5 bases and J by 6 bases, and 19 bases separated the two germline ends. CDR1 and CDR2 from the germline V gene are SGHTA and FQGNSA. This CDR3 spans 15 amino acids. The CDR3 sequence is CASSPRDVGLNGYTF. For the CDR3, the DNA is TGTGCCAGCAGCCCCAGGGACGTGGGACTCAATGGCTACACCTTC.

In its sample, this clone was seen a few times. The junction differs from germline at one of its ends, possibly a read error. This sequence joins TRBV29-1 and TRBJ2-7; 11 nucleotides align to TRBD1. Germline V lookup: CDR1 SQVTM, CDR2 ANQGSEA. The CDR3 spans 15 residues. CDR3 DNA sequence: TGCAGCGTCGAAGGAGGGGGGACAGGGGGCTACGAGCAGTACTTC. Its translation is CSVEGGGTGGYEQYF.

The chain links TRBV6-5 to TRBJ1-5, with D hard to call. This CDR3 region has 15 residues. The V end was cut by 6 bases, the J end by 8 bases, with 20 bases between. Germline V gene lookup returns CDR1 MNHEY and CDR2 SVGAGI. The CDR3 DNA is TGTGCCAGCAGCCCAAGGACCCCCCAAAGGGAGCCCCAGCATTTT. It is translated as CASSPRTPQREPQHF.

The chain is built from TRBV9 and TRBJ2-5; 8 bases align to TRBD2. The V gene's germline CDR1 is SGDLS and CDR2 YYNGEE. V lost 0 bases to trimming and J lost 0 bases; unmatched junction nucleotides: 1. The CDR3 spans 15 residues. The CDR3 reads CASSVAGGYQETQYF. The CDR3 bases are TGTGCCAGCAGCGTAGCGGGGGGGTACCAAGAGACCCAGTACTTC.